In this sample, the clone carrying this TCR beta chain turned up a few times. The sample is drawn from a study of regulatory T cells in long-lasting Graves disease. The time point: newly diagnosed GD, antithyroid drugs for less than 3 months. The authors made the TCR library using RNA they extracted from PBMCs. The CDR3 sequence is 12 residues long. Per germline, CDR1 DFQATT and CDR2 SNEGSKA (reference sequence). V shed 4 bases and J 2 bases; nucleotides not matched to a gene: 2. In building TCR beta libraries, iRepertoire HTBI primers were used together with Arm-PCR of CDR3 regions. MiXCR was run by TCRdb on the multiplex PCR reads, yielding one entry per CDR3 protein. This sample carries over 350,000 distinct CDR3 sequences, 15% of them seen once, and the ten largest clones take about 8.3%. The same sample was also studied in work on T cells in Graves' hyperthyroidism and ophthalmopathy.

The source is a woman between 35 and 50 years old with Graves disease. Sequences were derived from peripheral blood mononuclear cells (PBMCs), sampled at new diagnosis, from a patient treated with antithyroid drugs. The chain carries TRBV20-1 and TRBJ2-7; 7 bases match TRBD1. The CDR3 reads CSATGTAYEQYF. As DNA, the CDR3 is TGCAGTGCTACCGGGACAGCCTACGAGCAGTACTTC.